This T cell receptor beta chain was captured by sequencing in a study of blood T cell repertoires in COVID-19. Study at large: From the United States, Italy and Spain came samples of acute and convalescent COVID-19. PBMCs, B-cell-depleted T cells, or T cells provided the cDNA or gDNA that made up the material.

Profiled with immunoSEQ multiplex PCR; TCRdb holds only in-frame clones, not every one. The data show some 83,000 clones, more than 85% seen once. Material: peripheral blood. The source is a man older than 75 with active or convalescent COVID-19.

CDR3 DNA sequence: TGCGCCAGCAGCACCTACACAGAAAATGAGCAGTTCTTC. Protein: CASSTYTENEQFF. The chain employs TRBV5-1 and TRBJ2-1; D unclear. The germline V and J ends were trimmed by 4 bases and 7 bases, with 12 bases remaining between them. CDR1 and CDR2 from the germline V gene are SGHRS and YFSETQ. This CDR3 spans 13 amino acids.